Following are 27 T cell receptor beta chains from one sample sequenced in a study of blood T cell repertoires in COVID-19 (dated by TCRdb to 2018 to 2020). The library relied on the immunoSEQ multiplex PCR assay. As stored in TCRdb, this immuneACCESS dataset retains in-frame rearrangements with V and J assigned. A fraction of the clones does not appear; measured against another copy, unresolved V genes explain less than half of the discrepancy, and the remainder lacks a known reason. In this sample the table shows about 220,000 clones, 84% of which occur a single time. 20% of the sample belongs to the ten largest clones. Specimen: peripheral blood. Receptors originate from a man aged 25 to 40 with active or convalescent COVID-19.

V usage is TRBV21-1 and J usage is TRBJ1-5; the table's D call of TRBD1 was not tested on the DNA. TRBV21-1 is reported as a pseudogene. There are 14 residues in the CDR3. This chain's CDR3 is CAIPPAGMRQPQHF. CDR3 in DNA: TGTGCCATCCCCCCCGCAGGGATGCGTCAGCCCCAGCATTTT.

The chain couples TRBV5-6 to TRBJ1-2, with D perhaps TRBD1 (5 bases). The CDR3 totals 15 residues. The V and J ends lost 2 bases and 4 bases respectively, with 15 bases between them. In germline, CDR1 is SGHDT, CDR2 YYEEEE. The CDR3 DNA follows: TGTGCCAGCAGCTTATGGGGCATAGGTACCTATGGCTACACCTTC. Protein product: CASSLWGIGTYGYTF.

This clone has only a few counts. This chain joins TRBV28 and TRBJ2-1; 12 positions match TRBD2. The J segment lost 7 bases and the V segment lost 6 bases, leaving 7 bases of the junction unmatched. The CDR3 contains 15 residues. Germline V gene sequence: CDR1 MDHEN, CDR2 SYDVKM. The CDR3 nucleotides read TGTGCCAGCAGCCTCCTGCTAGCGGGAGGGAATGAGCAGTTCTTC. Translation: CASSLLLAGGNEQFF.

The chain combines TRBV2 with TRBJ2-3, with TRBD1 matching 8 bases. This CDR3 region has 17 residues. Germline V CDR1 and CDR2: SNHLY, FYNNEI. The V and J ends lost 0 bases and 2 bases, in that order; junction bases with no gene match: 7. CDR3 region: CASSEAGQEHFTDTQYF. The CDR3 DNA is TGTGCCAGCAGTGAAGCGGGACAGGAGCACTTCACAGATACGCAGTATTTT. Using reference TRBV2 and TRBJ2-3 for the parts outside the CDR3, the full variable domain is EPEVTQTPSHQVTQMGQEVILRCVPISNHLYFYWYRQILGQKVEFLVSFYNNEISEKSEIFDDQFSVERPDGSNFTLKIRSTKLEDSAMYFCASSEAGQEHFTDTQYFGPGTRLTVL.

This chain links TRBV7-2 with TRBJ2-7; TRBD2 is a possible D gene (6 bases). Per germline, CDR1 SGHTA and CDR2 FQGNSA. Trimming pared 0 bases from V and 4 bases from J, leaving 13 bases between. This CDR3 spans 15 amino acids. CDR3: CASSLALRAGYEQYF. In DNA, the CDR3 is TGTGCCAGCAGCTTAGCGTTGAGGGCGGGGTACGAGCAGTACTTC.

The CDR3, as DNA: TGTGCCAGCAGTGAGAGCAACGCCTACGAGCAGTACTTC. Translating gives CASSESNAYEQYF. The chain links TRBV6-2 or TRBV6-3 to TRBJ2-7; D not certain. Trimming left V 5 bases short and J 2 bases short, with 10 bases between. CDR1 is MNHEY and CDR2 is SVGEGT in the germline V gene. The CDR3 consists of 13 residues.

The gene calls are TRBV10-3 and TRBJ1-3; TRBD1 might be the D (6 bases). Trimming pared 2 bases from V and 0 bases from J, leaving 14 bases between. The CDR3 spans 17 residues. CDR1 is ENHRY, CDR2 SYGVKD, per germline. CDR3 residues: CAISETSGASSGNTIYF. CDR3 coding DNA: TGTGCCATCAGTGAGACCTCAGGGGCCAGCTCTGGAAACACCATATATTTT.

This clone appeared many times. The chain links TRBV6-2 or TRBV6-3 to TRBJ2-2; the D gene is possibly TRBD1 (5 bases). The ends were cut back, 2 bases at V and 6 bases at J, with 10 bases in the middle. This CDR3 comprises 14 residues. CDR1 is MNHEY, CDR2 SVGEGT, per germline. CDR3 residues: CASSYEGAAGELFF. For the CDR3, the DNA is TGTGCCAGCAGTTACGAAGGGGCCGCCGGGGAGCTGTTTTTT.

The V call is TRBV12-5, the J call TRBJ2-3; D might be TRBD1 (6 bases). The CDR3 length is 15 residues. Germline CDR1 reads LGHNT; CDR2 reads FRNRAP. CDR3 residues: CATPSQGLLTDTQYF. CDR3 nucleotide sequence: TGTGCCACCCCGAGTCAGGGGTTGTTGACAGATACGCAGTATTTT. The entire variable domain, with the rest obtained from reference TRBV12-5 and TRBJ2-3, is as follows: DARVTQTPRHKVTEMGQEVTMRCQPILGHNTVFWYRQTMMQGLELLAYFRNRAPLDDSGMPKDRFSAEMPDATLATLKIQPSEPRDSAVYFCATPSQGLLTDTQYFGPGTRLTVL.

The V call is TRBV7-3, the J call TRBJ1-5, with D uncertain. V lost 5 bases and J 4 bases, leaving 9 bases between the germline ends. Germline assignment: CDR1 SGHTA and CDR2 FQGTGA. The CDR3 loop spans 13 amino acids. The CDR3 nucleotides are TGTGCCAGCAGCCTGGAGAGGAATCAGCCCCAGCATTTT. As protein: CASSLERNQPQHF. Combining the CDR3 with reference TRBV7-3 and TRBJ1-5 gives the whole variable domain GAGVSQTPSNKVTEKGKYVELRCDPISGHTALYWYRQSLGQGPEFLIYFQGTGAADDSGLPNDRFFAVRPEGSVSTLKIQRTERGDSAVYLCASSLERNQPQHFGDGTRLSIL.

This rearrangement joins TRBV6-5 to TRBJ1-2, with TRBD1 matching over 10 bases. Germline V gene data show CDR1 as MNHEY and CDR2 as SVGAGI. With 8 bases clipped from V and 8 bases from J, the junction kept 5 bases outside the gene matches. The CDR3 is made up of 12 amino acids. The CDR3 DNA reads TGTGCCAGCGGGACAGGGGTTGAGGGCTACACCTTC. It is translated as CASGTGVEGYTF.

This chain connects TRBV4-2 to TRBJ2-7; D not certain. The CDR3 has 13 amino acids. The V and J ends lost 1 base and 6 bases respectively, with 10 bases between them. Germline-derived CDR1 and CDR2 are LGHNA and YNFKEQ. DNA for the CDR3: TGTGCCAGCAGCCAAGTCGTCCGAGCCGAGCAGTACTTC. As protein: CASSQVVRAEQYF.

The chain has TRBV7-8 and TRBJ2-1; the D gene is possibly TRBD1 (6 bases). Germline CDR1 is SGHVS and CDR2 is FQNEAQ. The CDR3 extends over 16 amino acids. Trimming removed 2 bases from V and 5 bases from J, with 16 bases in between. CDR3 sequence: CASSLPIDRYNNEQFF. The CDR3 region has the DNA TGTGCCAGCAGCTTACCTATCGACAGGTACAACAATGAGCAGTTCTTC.

The chain is built from TRBV5-6 and TRBJ2-2; TRBD1 is a possible D gene (5 bases). The germline V gene encodes CDR1 SGHDT and CDR2 YYEEEE. This CDR3 comprises 14 residues. V gave up 0 bases and J gave up 6 bases, with 9 bases separating them. The CDR3 nucleotides are TGTGCCAGCAGCTTGGGGGTAGGGGCCGGGGAGCTGTTTTTT. This encodes CASSLGVGAGELFF.

This chain uses TRBV7-6 with TRBJ2-1; D remains ambiguous. Trimming shortened V by 5 bases and J by 9 bases, and 8 bases separated the two germline ends. CDR1 SGHVS and CDR2 FNYEAQ come from the germline V gene. This CDR3 has 11 residues. In nucleotides, the CDR3 is TGTGCCAGCAGCCCCAGTGGTGAGCAGTTCTTC. As protein: CASSPSGEQFF.

V gene TRBV23-1 combines with J gene TRBJ2-7; 7 bases fit TRBD2. TRBV23-1 is classed as an ORF, of uncertain function. The CDR3 runs 13 residues. J was trimmed by 3 bases and V by 4 bases; bases with no gene match: 3. The CDR3 sequence is CASSLGRDYEQYF. In DNA, the CDR3 is TGCGCCAGCAGTCTTGGGAGGGACTACGAGCAGTACTTC.

This sequence joins TRBV6-5 and TRBJ2-1; TRBD2 is a possible D gene (6 bases). This CDR3 region has 14 residues. Germline assignment: CDR1 MNHEY and CDR2 SVGAGI. V was pared by 6 bases and J by 4 bases, with 13 bases between. This CDR3 is CASRGGNGYNEQFF. Here the CDR3 DNA reads TGTGCCAGCAGGGGCGGGAACGGGTACAATGAGCAGTTCTTC.

V gene TRBV11-2 combines with J gene TRBJ1-4; the D gene is possibly TRBD1 (6 bases). V was shortened by 1 base and J by 7 bases, with 16 bases between the two germline ends. The CDR3 consists of 16 residues. The germline CDR1 and CDR2 sequences are SGHAT and FQNNGV. The CDR3 DNA sequence: TGTGCCAGCAGCTTAGGTGGGGGCGTTATCCCTGAAAAACTGTTTTTT. Translating gives CASSLGGGVIPEKLFF.

The rearrangement links TRBV28 to TRBJ2-7, with D tentatively TRBD2 (6 bases). The CDR3 loop spans 13 amino acids. V gave up 11 bases and J gave up 2 bases, with 16 bases separating them. CDR1 and CDR2 (germline): MDHEN, SYDVKM. The CDR3 loop is CAVTGGTPYEQYF. CDR3 nucleotides: TGTGCCGTCACTGGCGGGACTCCCTACGAGCAGTACTTC.

The chain recombines TRBV28 with TRBJ2-1, with D possibly TRBD2 on 6 matching bases. Germline CDR1 MDHEN, CDR2 SYDVKM. The CDR3 contains 12 residues. Deletions cut 2 bases from V and 14 bases from J, with 13 bases between. DNA for the CDR3: TGTGCCAGCAGTTTAAATCCCGGGGGAGAGTTCTTC. It specifies CASSLNPGGEFF.

The chain joins TRBV5-8 to TRBJ2-4, with 7 bases fitting TRBD1. Per the germline V gene, CDR1 is SGHTS and CDR2 is YDEGEE. The V segment lost 4 bases and the J segment 0 bases; nucleotides outside the gene matches: 7. The CDR3 contains 16 residues. CDR3 bases: TGTGCCAGCAGCCCGGGACAGACTCTAGCCAAAAACATTCAGTACTTC. Protein sequence: CASSPGQTLAKNIQYF.

The rearrangement links TRBV3-1 (or the pseudogene TRBV3-2) to TRBJ1-1; D remains ambiguous. The germline V gene has CDR1 LGHDT and CDR2 YNNKEL (reference sequence). The V and J ends lost 5 bases and 4 bases respectively, with 11 bases between them. The CDR3 has 13 amino acids. CDR3 in DNA: TGTGCCAGCAGCGCACAGTCACCCACTGAAGCTTTCTTT. It is translated as CASSAQSPTEAFF.

This chain uses TRBV10-1 with TRBJ2-1, with 7 nucleotides matching TRBD2. J was trimmed by 4 bases and V by 4 bases; bases with no gene match: 10. Germline-derived CDR1 and CDR2 are WNHNN and SYGVQD (reference sequence). The CDR3 has 16 amino acids. CDR3 coding DNA: TGCGCCAGCAGTGCGACTAGCCGATTGGGTTACAATGAGCAGTTCTTC. Protein: CASSATSRLGYNEQFF.

Note on this clone: A read error may account for a junction end that differs from germline. The rearrangement links TRBV7-8 to TRBJ1-3; D ambiguous. Germline CDR1 and CDR2: SGHVS and FQNEAQ. This CDR3 spans 16 amino acids. Written as DNA, the CDR3 is TGTGCCAGCACCCCCCCAAGTCCCCTCTCTAGAAACACCATATATTTT. It translates to CASTPPSPLSRNTIYF.

The V and J genes are TRBV10-3 and TRBJ2-4; 13 bases fit TRBD2. This CDR3 spans 15 amino acids. CDR1 is ENHRY and CDR2 is SYGVKD in the germline V gene. The ends lost 6 bases at V and 8 bases at J; junction bases unmatched: 7. CDR3: CAISAGLAGTDIQYF. CDR3 nucleotide sequence: TGTGCCATCAGCGCGGGACTAGCGGGAACAGACATTCAGTACTTC.

This chain uses TRBV5-4 with TRBJ2-1, with 15 nucleotides matching TRBD2. Germline CDR1 and CDR2: SGHNT and YYREEE (reference sequence). V trimming: 4 bases; J trimming: 4 bases; junction bases outside the gene matches: 3. The length of the CDR3 is 16 residues. The CDR3 loop is CASSLGLAGGYNEQFF. The CDR3 nucleotides are TGTGCCAGCAGCCTGGGACTAGCGGGAGGATACAATGAGCAGTTCTTC.

The chain carries TRBV5-6 and TRBJ1-2, with D tentatively TRBD1 (6 bases). CDR3 length equals 16 residues. V lost 4 bases and J lost 6, with 22 bases in between. Germline V gene sequence: CDR1 SGHDT, CDR2 YYEEEE. Here the CDR3 reads CASSVWDTGKWHGYTF. As DNA, the CDR3 is TGTGCCAGCAGCGTATGGGACACAGGGAAGTGGCATGGCTACACCTTC. The full variable domain, with the rest looked up from reference TRBV5-6 and TRBJ1-2, is DAGVTQSPTHLIKTRGQQVTLRCSPKSGHDTVSWYQQALGQGPQFIFQYYEEEERQRGNFPDRFSGHQFPNYSSELNVNALLLGDSALYLCASSVWDTGKWHGYTFGSGTRLTVV.